This entry describes one TCR beta chain. This record comes from a study of T-cell memory formation after mild COVID-19. One entry per CDR3 protein results from TCRdb running MiXCR on the 5' RACE reads. The sample carries roughly 350,000 distinct CDR3 sequences, 28% recorded once. The CDR3 is 18 residues long. Germline V gene sequence: CDR1 LGHNA, CDR2 YNFKEQ. V shed 3 bases and J 5 bases; nucleotides not matched to a gene: 9. Specimen: PBMCs or a T cell subset sorted from them (not recorded which). This rearrangement joins TRBV4-2 to TRBJ2-5, with 16 bases lining up with TRBD2. The TCR originated in an adult woman who had mild COVID-19 (a few samples of this study predate the infection). Cell type and time point are not known. DNA for the CDR3: TGTGCCAGCAGCCAGTCTCCGGGACTAGCGGGAGGGAAGGAGACCCAGTACTTC. This codes for CASSQSPGLAGGKETQYF.